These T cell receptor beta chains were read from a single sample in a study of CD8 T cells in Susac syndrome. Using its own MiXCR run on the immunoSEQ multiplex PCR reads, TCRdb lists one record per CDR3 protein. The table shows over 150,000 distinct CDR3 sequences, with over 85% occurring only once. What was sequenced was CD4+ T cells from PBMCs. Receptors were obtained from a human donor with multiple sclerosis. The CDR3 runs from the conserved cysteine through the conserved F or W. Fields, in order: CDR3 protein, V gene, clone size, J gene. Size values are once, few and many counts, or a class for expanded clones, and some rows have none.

CDR3: CASRSGQVQPQHF; V: TRBV12-3/TRBV12-4; size: once; J: TRBJ1-5
CDR3: CSVETDSYEQYF; V: TRBV29-1; size: -; J: TRBJ2-7
CDR3: CASSQVGNTEAFF; V: TRBV3-1; size: -; J: TRBJ1-1
CDR3: CASSLRSGRTDTQYF; V: TRBV5-6; size: -; J: TRBJ2-3
CDR3: CASSSVTTEAFF; V: TRBV28; size: -; J: TRBJ1-1
CDR3: CSVEDLRSGHPPPFF; V: TRBV29-1; size: -; J: TRBJ2-1
CDR3: CASSSSTGYEQYF; V: TRBV28; size: -; J: TRBJ2-7
CDR3: CASSPNRDFTDTQYF; V: TRBV7-2; size: -; J: TRBJ2-3
CDR3: CSARGERGTFSYEQYF; V: TRBV20-1; size: -; J: TRBJ2-7
CDR3: CASSPGGDGWVDEQYF; V: TRBV7-2; size: -; J: TRBJ2-7
CDR3: CASSLGAGGVETQYF; V: TRBV7-2; size: -; J: TRBJ2-5
CDR3: CATSGDSFYGYTF; V: TRBV15; size: -; J: TRBJ1-2
CDR3: CASSPLGGTYNEQFF; V: TRBV7-3; size: -; J: TRBJ2-1
CDR3: CASSQGRGSGNEQFF; V: TRBV3-1; size: once; J: TRBJ2-1
CDR3: CASSVAGGRETQYF; V: TRBV25-1; size: -; J: TRBJ2-5
CDR3: CASSPTAGKVLNEQFF; V: TRBV18; size: -; J: TRBJ2-1
CDR3: CASSLGDLRGGYTF; V: TRBV28; size: -; J: TRBJ1-2
CDR3: CASSLVSGETQYF; V: TRBV7-2; size: -; J: TRBJ2-5
CDR3: CASSSSGTSGQETQYF; V: TRBV6-2/TRBV6-3; size: -; J: TRBJ2-5
CDR3: CASSIGDGLQETQYF; V: TRBV19; size: -; J: TRBJ2-5
CDR3: CSVGGAEQYF; V: TRBV20-1; size: -; J: TRBJ2-7
CDR3: CASSLEGTGVTGELFF; V: TRBV11-3; size: -; J: TRBJ2-2
CDR3: CASSYQYNSPLHF; V: TRBV6-5; size: -; J: TRBJ1-6
CDR3: CASSFPVSGISGYTF; V: TRBV28; size: -; J: TRBJ1-2
CDR3: CASNAAGGRDNEQFF; V: TRBV25-1; size: -; J: TRBJ2-1
CDR3: CSVGGNRGLYEQYF; V: TRBV29-1; size: -; J: TRBJ2-7
CDR3: CASKQGLAGDNEQFF; V: TRBV5-6; size: -; J: TRBJ2-1
CDR3: CASSPNHPGIFSPLHF; V: TRBV27; size: -; J: TRBJ1-6
CDR3: CAWSPGTDTQFF; V: TRBV30; size: -; J: TRBJ2-3
CDR3: CASSQEGRGSSYEQYF; V: TRBV3-1; size: few; J: TRBJ2-7
CDR3: CASSEGAAGNTIYF; V: TRBV14; size: -; J: TRBJ1-3
CDR3: CSARTTGGSDGYTF; V: TRBV20-1; size: -; J: TRBJ1-2
CDR3: CAISDVPQGHSYEQYF; V: TRBV10-3; size: -; J: TRBJ2-7
CDR3: CASSQEWPGAYEQYF; V: TRBV4-3; size: -; J: TRBJ2-7
CDR3: CASSLAGHYGYTF; V: TRBV5-1; size: -; J: TRBJ1-2
CDR3: CASPGQGYNEQFF; V: TRBV7-9; size: -; J: TRBJ2-1
CDR3: CASSSYMRGRVTEAFF; V: TRBV5-4; size: -; J: TRBJ1-1
CDR3: CASAAGTSNQPQHF; V: TRBV7-2; size: -; J: TRBJ1-5